A selection of T cell receptor beta chains follows, all from one sample in a study of control samples from healthy donors and cancer patients. The repertoire was sequenced with immunoSEQ multiplex PCR; TCRdb's copy has only in-frame clones and lacks some. The sample holds some 120,000 clones, about 93% seen once. The sample comprised PBMCs. The receptors come from a man in his forties or fifties with head and neck cancer. Each CDR3 is given without its conserved first and last residue.

V | CDR3
TRBV5-1 | ASSLAGGEQY
TRBV2 | ASRVPEAF
TRBV9 | ASSVVAGPNTGELF
TRBV9 | ASSVYGGLDQPQH
TRBV12-2 | ASRLYNEQF
TRBV24-1 | ATSESSSGLHNEQF
TRBV19 | ASSTTGRAPEPQH
TRBV7-6 | ASSLGRPASGNTIY
TRBV6-4 | ASSPDRTGGGSYT
TRBV2 | ASSSVTADTQY
TRBV6-5 | ASSYAGTGVGEKLF
TRBV30 | AWSVDFSGANVLT
TRBV25-1 | ASSRGEGAWAF
TRBV7-9 | ASSQVAEAF
TRBV25-1 | ASAGSLPYEQY
TRBV11-2 | ASSQRLGLALSLEQF
TRBV21-1 | ASSNNGADGSYIQETQY
TRBV4-1 | ASSQVGGGRNQPQH
TRBV6-5 | ASKWDSSTDTQY
TRBV3-1/TRBV3-2 | ASSLRTGTDTQY
TRBV18 | ASSMGATEAF
TRBV28 | ASRQDRGLQY
TRBV7-2 | ASSLAGGSEAF
TRBV28 | ASTGEVGKTQY
TRBV7-2 | ASSLTGGLYEQY
TRBV11-2 | ASSLILSEKLF
TRBV5-6 | ASSSYGEGSEQF
TRBV18 | ASSAQGNSPLH
TRBV7-7 | ASSLAGLAEETQY
TRBV2 | ASSETGRNQPQH